Below are 29 T cell receptor beta chains sequenced from a single sample in a study of human T cells and chemical hapten exposure. Time point meaning: patch test 2, 6 weeks after DPC sensitization. Treatment given: therapeutic diphenylcyclopropenone sensitization with weekly scalp DPC. In TCRdb, the RACE reads were re-called with MiXCR into one record per CDR3 protein. The sample has some 99,000 distinct CDR3 sequences, 9.2% seen once; the top ten hold over 3%. The sequences come from whole blood, collected in connection with sensitization to the hapten diphenylcyclopropenone (DPC). All receptors derive from a woman in her thirties or forties with alopecia areata. Some clones in this sample may be carry-over from other donors' samples.

This chain uses TRBV28 with TRBJ2-2, with 7 nucleotides matching TRBD1. The CDR3 runs 13 residues. V shed 6 bases, J shed 6 bases, and the junction held 4 bases outside the gene matches. Germline-derived CDR1 and CDR2 are MDHEN and SYDVKM. The CDR3: CASRRDRAGELFF. The CDR3 DNA reads TGTGCCAGCAGACGTGACAGGGCCGGGGAGCTGTTTTTT.

The gene calls are TRBV7-2 and TRBJ2-5; D unresolved. Trimming removed 6 bases from V and 2 bases from J, with 7 bases in between. The CDR3 has 12 residues. Germline V lookup: CDR1 SGHTA, CDR2 FQGNSA. The CDR3, as DNA: TGTGCCAGCAGTTGGGAACAAGAGACCCAGTACTTC. Its protein product is CASSWEQETQYF.

The CDR3, as DNA: TGTGCCAGCAGTTTATCCTGGCAGGGTAGAAACACCATATATTTT. Its translation: CASSLSWQGRNTIYF. The chain uses TRBV28 and TRBJ1-3, with TRBD1 as a possible D gene (5 bases). CDR3 length: 15 amino acids. V lost 1 base and J lost 5, with 12 bases in between. The V gene's germline CDR1 is MDHEN and CDR2 SYDVKM. Supplemented by reference TRBV28 and TRBJ1-3, the full variable domain reads DVKVTQSSRYLVKRTGEKVFLECVQDMDHENMFWYRQDPGLGLRLIYFSYDVKMKEKGDIPEGYSVSREKKERFSLILESASTNQTSMYLCASSLSWQGRNTIYFGEGSWLTVV.

This clonotype was counted between two and nine times. The rearrangement links TRBV4-1 to TRBJ1-4; D is possibly TRBD1 (6 bases). This CDR3 spans 14 amino acids. Germline-derived CDR1 and CDR2 are MGHRA and YSYEKL. V lost 5 bases and J 8 bases, leaving 15 bases between the germline ends. CDR3 nucleotides: TGCGCCAGCAGCTACAGGGCTCTGAGGGAAAAACTGTTTTTT. It specifies CASSYRALREKLFF.

This clonotype was detected ten times or more. The chain couples TRBV3-1 to TRBJ1-2; 7 bases match TRBD1. Per germline, CDR1 LGHDT and CDR2 YNNKEL (reference sequence). V shed 4 bases, J shed 2 bases, and the junction held 4 bases outside the gene matches. The CDR3 has 14 amino acids. The CDR3, as DNA: TGTGCCAGCAGCCCGTCGGACAGGAACTATGGCTACACCTTC. It translates to CASSPSDRNYGYTF.

The rearrangement uses TRBV29-1 and TRBJ1-2; TRBD1 is a possible D gene (5 bases). This CDR3 has 12 amino acids. The germline gives CDR1 SQVTM, CDR2 ANQGSEA. V was trimmed by 7 bases and J by 5 bases, leaving 14 bases between them. This CDR3 is CSAGGEGYGYTF. The CDR3 DNA is TGCAGCGCTGGGGGTGAAGGATATGGCTACACCTTC.

The V call is TRBV20-1, the J call TRBJ2-1, with D tentatively TRBD1 (6 bases). The V gene lost 4 bases and the J gene lost 2 bases, with 15 bases spanning the gap. Germline values: CDR1 DFQATT, CDR2 SNEGSKA (reference sequence). The CDR3 consists of 15 residues. The CDR3 protein is CSAIRDTFAYNEQFF. For the CDR3, the DNA is TGCAGTGCTATCCGGGACACCTTTGCCTACAATGAGCAGTTCTTC.

This clonotype was counted many times. The genes are TRBV7-2 and TRBJ1-2, with 8 bases identical to TRBD1. From germline, CDR1 is SGHTA and CDR2 FQGNSA. The V and J ends lost 2 bases and 7 bases, in that order; junction bases with no gene match: 3. There are 13 residues in the CDR3. In DNA, the CDR3 is TGTGCCAGCAGCTTAAACCAGGGGGCTGGCTACACCTTC. Its translation is CASSLNQGAGYTF.

With respect to this clonotype: Compared with germline, one end of the junction differs, possibly owing to a read error. This sequence joins TRBV5-6 and TRBJ1-6; the match to TRBD1 covers 9 bases. Germline V gene lookup returns CDR1 SGHDT and CDR2 YYEEEE. CDR3 length: 15 amino acids. This CDR3 is CASSLLGQGNSRLHF. Here the CDR3 DNA reads TGTGCCAGCAGCTTGTTGGGACAGGGCAATTCACGCCTCCACTTT.

In its sample, this clonotype was seen a few times. The CDR3 protein is CASSYPSRDMNTEAFF. The DNA for the CDR3 is TGTGCCAGCAGTTACCCCTCGCGGGACATGAACACTGAAGCTTTCTTT. The chain has TRBV6-6 and TRBJ1-1; tentatively, D is TRBD1 (6 bases). CDR1 MNHNY and CDR2 SVGAGI come from the germline V gene (reference sequence). The CDR3 runs to 16 residues. Trimming cost V 2 bases and J 0 bases, with 13 bases left between them.

This clonotype was seen only a few times. The chain carries TRBV7-9 and TRBJ2-5; 8 positions agree with TRBD1. The CDR3 loop spans 15 amino acids. V lost 4 bases, J lost 2 bases, and 6 bases stayed unmatched. The V gene's germline CDR1 is SEHNR and CDR2 FQNEAQ (reference sequence). Here the CDR3 reads CASSSGTGSQETQYF. The DNA of the CDR3 is TGTGCCAGCAGCTCCGGGACAGGCTCACAAGAGACCCAGTACTTC.

This clonotype turned up a few times. The chain employs TRBV5-1 and TRBJ2-3; TRBD2 is a possible D gene (5 bases). This CDR3 region has 15 residues. CDR1 and CDR2 from the germline V gene are SGHRS and YFSETQ. The V end lost 4 bases, the J end lost 0 bases, and 12 bases lay between the germline ends. Written as DNA, the CDR3 is TGCGCCAGCAGCCCGGACTCCACTAGCACAGATACGCAGTATTTT. Protein sequence: CASSPDSTSTDTQYF.

This clonotype was found many times. The chain combines TRBV6-5 with TRBJ1-5; the match to TRBD1 covers 9 bases. Trimming removed 6 bases from V and 7 bases from J; junction bases left unmatched: 7. The CDR3 runs 14 residues. CDR1 MNHEY and CDR2 SVGAGI come from the germline V gene. The CDR3 DNA is TGTGCCAGCAGCAGACAGGGGGTTAGGCAGCCCCAGCATTTT. Amino acids: CASSRQGVRQPQHF.

The V gene is TRBV9, the J gene TRBJ1-2; no reliable D call. Trimming shortened V by 0 bases and J by 4 bases, and 10 bases separated the two germline ends. CDR1 and CDR2 from the germline V gene are SGDLS and YYNGEE. The CDR3 runs 14 residues. CDR3 loop: CASSVGEIRYGYTF. CDR3 in DNA: TGTGCCAGCAGCGTAGGCGAGATTCGCTATGGCTACACCTTC. The entire variable domain, with the rest obtained from reference TRBV9 and TRBJ1-2, is as follows: DSGVTQTPKHLITATGQRVTLRCSPRSGDLSVYWYQQSLDQGLQFLIQYYNGEERAKGNILERFSAQQFPDLHSELNLSSLELGDSALYFCASSVGEIRYGYTFGSGTRLTVV.

The chain recombines TRBV5-5 with TRBJ1-6; 7 nucleotides align to TRBD1. Trimming at V came to 0 bases and at J to 7 bases, leaving 10 bases not matched to a gene. Germline CDR1 is SGHKS and CDR2 is YYEKEE (reference sequence). CDR3 length: 17 amino acids. The CDR3 protein is CASSLGNPGQKNSPLHF. The CDR3, as DNA: TGTGCCAGCAGCTTGGGTAATCCGGGACAGAAGAATTCACCCCTCCACTTT.

The genes are TRBV12-3 or TRBV12-4 and TRBJ2-5; TRBD1 aligns across 7 bases. CDR3 size: 14 residues. V trimming: 5 bases; J trimming: 2 bases; junction bases outside the gene matches: 5. This CDR3 is CASSPDRAQETQYF. DNA of the CDR3: TGTGCCAGCAGTCCCGACAGGGCTCAAGAGACCCAGTACTTC.

The gene calls are TRBV6-6 and TRBJ1-2; D remains ambiguous. Trimming cost V 4 bases and J 5 bases, with 14 bases left between them. CDR3 length: 14 amino acids. Germline loops: CDR1 MNHNY, CDR2 SVGAGI (reference sequence). The CDR3 region is CASSSNALGYGYTF. The CDR3 DNA is TGTGCCAGCAGTTCGAACGCCTTAGGGTATGGCTACACCTTC.

The chain has TRBV7-9 and TRBJ2-7; D not certain. CDR3 length: 15 amino acids. Trimming cost V 1 base and J 0 bases, with 10 bases left between them. From germline, CDR1 is SEHNR and CDR2 FQNEAQ (reference sequence). DNA for the CDR3: TGTGCCAGCAGCTTAGTCGGGTTACTCTCCTACGAGCAGTACTTC. It translates to CASSLVGLLSYEQYF.

The gene calls are TRBV5-1 and TRBJ2-3, with 7 bases that match TRBD1. V dropped 3 bases and J dropped 6; count of bases not matched to a gene: 7. This CDR3 spans 14 amino acids. Germline loops: CDR1 SGHRS, CDR2 YFSETQ. The CDR3, as DNA: TGCGCCAGCAGCTCTGGGACAGAGAAGGATACGCAGTATTTT. Translation gives CASSSGTEKDTQYF. Full variable domain (remainder filled in from reference TRBV5-1 and TRBJ2-3): KAGVTQTPRYLIKTRGQQVTLSCSPISGHRSVSWYQQTPGQGLQFLFEYFSETQRNKGNFPGRFSGRQFSNSRSEMNVSTLELGDSALYLCASSSGTEKDTQYFGPGTRLTVL.

Many counts were recorded for this clonotype. The chain links TRBV6-2 or TRBV6-3 to TRBJ2-7; no clear D. The CDR3 covers 14 residues. V gave up 4 bases and J gave up 6 bases, with 16 bases separating them. CDR1 MNHEY and CDR2 SVGEGT come from the germline V gene. CDR3: CASSSLGSFGEQYF. CDR3 nucleotide sequence: TGTGCCAGCAGTTCCCTGGGGTCTTTCGGCGAGCAGTACTTC.

The chain links TRBV4-1 to TRBJ2-2, with D perhaps TRBD1 or TRBD2 (5 bases each). The germline V gene encodes CDR1 MGHRA and CDR2 YSYEKL. The CDR3 runs 16 residues. V was clipped by 4 bases and J by 0 bases, with 12 bases between them. The CDR3 loop reads CASSPGTGANTGELFF. In DNA form, the CDR3 reads TGCGCCAGCAGCCCGGGGACCGGGGCGAACACCGGGGAGCTGTTTTTT.

This clonotype has a count of ten or more. V gene TRBV20-1 combines with J gene TRBJ1-2, with D possibly matching TRBD1 (6 bases). Germline V lookup: CDR1 DFQATT, CDR2 SNEGSKA (reference sequence). V shed 6 bases and J shed 4 bases, with 15 bases lying between them. The CDR3 has 13 amino acids. CDR3 sequence reads: CSAPDGGPYGYTF. CDR3 DNA sequence: TGCAGTGCACCGGATGGGGGCCCCTATGGCTACACCTTC.

This clonotype has at least ten counts. The J gene is TRBJ2-1, the V gene TRBV29-1; D uncertain. This CDR3 comprises 13 residues. The germline V gene has CDR1 SQVTM and CDR2 ANQGSEA. Trimming took off 6 bases at V and 0 bases at J, with 9 bases between the two ends. This CDR3 reads CSVEVRSYNEQFF. Here the CDR3 DNA reads TGCAGCGTAGAGGTACGCTCCTACAATGAGCAGTTCTTC.

The table lists this clonotype with many counts. The chain has TRBV19 and TRBJ2-2, with D possibly TRBD2 on 6 matching bases. The V end lost 9 bases, the J end lost 3 bases, and 11 bases lay between the germline ends. The CDR3 covers 13 residues. Germline CDR1 and CDR2: LNHDA and SQIVND (reference sequence). CDR3 in amino acids: CASTWGDTGELFF. The CDR3 DNA reads as TGTGCCAGCACCTGGGGGGACACCGGGGAGCTGTTTTTT.

This clonotype was seen many times. CDR3 sequence (DNA): TGCGCCAGCAGAGTTGCGGCGGGGGCGACCTACGAGCAGTACTTC. The encoded protein is CASRVAAGATYEQYF. This chain joins TRBV10-2 and TRBJ2-7; maybe TRBD2 (7 bases). V lost 6 bases and J lost 2, with 17 bases in between. Germline V CDR1 and CDR2: WSHSY, SAAADI. The CDR3 contains 15 residues.

V and J are TRBV7-2 and TRBJ1-2; 8 bases line up with TRBD1. This CDR3 has 13 amino acids. CDR1 and CDR2 (germline): SGHTA, FQGNSA. J lost 12 bases, V lost 5 bases, and 11 bases had no gene match. The CDR3 loop reads CASSQQGGDPDTF. CDR3 in DNA: TGTGCCAGCAGCCAACAGGGGGGTGATCCCGACACCTTC.

The chain uses TRBV4-2 and TRBJ1-1; D may be TRBD1 (6 bases). Trimming removed 0 bases from V and 11 bases from J, with 19 bases in between. CDR3 length: 15 amino acids. Looked up from germline, CDR1 is LGHNA and CDR2 is YNFKEQ. The CDR3 reads CASSQDLGAERSAFF. In nucleotides, the CDR3 is TGTGCCAGCAGCCAAGATTTGGGGGCGGAGAGGAGTGCTTTCTTT.

This clonotype showed up just a few times. The rearrangement links TRBV7-2 to TRBJ2-3; weak D call: TRBD1 (5 bases). The CDR3 is 12 amino acids. The germline gives CDR1 SGHTA, CDR2 FQGNSA. Between the trimmed V and J ends, which lost 6 bases and 5 bases, there was a span of 9 bases. CDR3 in DNA: TGTGCCAGCAGGCTGCAGGGAGATACGCAGTATTTT. Protein: CASRLQGDTQYF. The whole variable domain, remainder taken from reference TRBV7-2 and TRBJ2-3, is GAGVSQSPSNKVTEKGKDVELRCDPISGHTALYWYRQSLGQGLEFLIYFQGNSAPDKSGLPSDRFSAERTGGSVSTLTIQRTQQEDSAVYLCASRLQGDTQYFGPGTRLTVL.

This clonotype was seen a handful of times. The gene calls are TRBV29-1 and TRBJ1-6; D is perhaps TRBD1 (6 bases). This CDR3 is built from 11 residues. Deletions cut 7 bases from V and 8 bases from J, with 9 bases between. Germline values: CDR1 SQVTM, CDR2 ANQGSEA. CDR3 bases: TGCAGCGCCACAGGGTATTCACCCCTCCACTTT. It yields the protein CSATGYSPLHF.